A single sample gave rise to the 23 T cell receptor beta chains below, sequenced in a study of cytomegalovirus exposure and HLA in healthy donors. The primer mix had 60 Vbeta and 13 Jbeta primers. The method was immunoSEQ multiplex PCR; TCRdb's version includes in-frame clones alone and lacks a portion of them. The sample gives 200,000 or so clones, over 75% of which show up once; about 2.7% is in the top ten. Sequencing was performed on PBMCs. The receptor source for this set is a woman aged 30 to 39 in good health and CMV-seronegative.

The chain links TRBV18 to TRBJ2-5; TRBD1 aligns across 7 bases. The end of the DNA is better explained by TRBJ2-7, so the J call may be wrong. CDR3 size: 17 residues. Germline V gives CDR1 KGHSH, CDR2 LQKENI. Written as DNA, the CDR3 is TGTGCCAGCTCACAAACTAAACCGGGACAGCTCGCCTACGAGCAGTACTTC. As protein: CASSQTKPGQLAYEQYF.

The chain recombines TRBV11-2 with TRBJ1-4; D is perhaps TRBD1 (5 bases). The CDR3 spans 17 residues. CDR1 SGHAT and CDR2 FQNNGV come from the germline V gene. Trimming took 3 bases from V and 12 from J, leaving 26 bases between them. The CDR3 region has the DNA TGTGCCAGCAGCTTCGTGGGGCTAGCGGGAGGCGGAGAGGAACTGTTTTTT. Its translation is CASSFVGLAGGGEELFF.

This sequence joins TRBV7-2 and TRBJ2-5, with TRBD2 identical over 14 bases. The V gene end was trimmed by 4 bases and the J gene end by 1 base; junction bases not matched to a gene: 2. The CDR3 has 16 amino acids. Germline CDR1 and CDR2: SGHTA and FQGNSA. The CDR3 DNA is TGTGCCAGCAGCTCTGGACTAGCGGGAGGCCAAGAGACCCAGTACTTC. Encoded protein: CASSSGLAGGQETQYF.

This clone was seen only a few times. The chain uses TRBV6-5 and TRBJ1-4, with D uncertain. Germline V gene sequence: CDR1 MNHEY, CDR2 SVGAGI. Trimming took off 6 bases at V and 0 bases at J, with 11 bases between the two ends. This CDR3 is 15 amino acids long. The CDR3 region has the DNA TGTGCCAGCAGCCCCGAGGCGGCAACTAATGAAAAACTGTTTTTT. Translating gives CASSPEAATNEKLFF.

This chain connects TRBV5-6 to TRBJ2-7; 7 nucleotides match TRBD1. The V gene end was trimmed by 5 bases and the J gene end by 4 bases; junction bases not matched to a gene: 9. Germline V CDR1 and CDR2: SGHDT, YYEEEE. The CDR3 sequence is 14 residues long. CDR3 sequence: CASSSDRSPYEQYF. The CDR3, as DNA: TGTGCCAGCAGTTCGGACAGGAGCCCTTACGAGCAGTACTTC. Full variable domain (missing parts from reference TRBV5-6 and TRBJ2-7): DAGVTQSPTHLIKTRGQQVTLRCSPKSGHDTVSWYQQALGQGPQFIFQYYEEEERQRGNFPDRFSGHQFPNYSSELNVNALLLGDSALYLCASSSDRSPYEQYFGPGTRLTVT.

On this clone: Other DNA variants within this sample encode the same CDR3. The chain carries TRBV6-6 and TRBJ2-7; 8 bases align to TRBD2. The CDR3 contains 14 residues. Trimming cost V 0 bases and J 2 bases; bases outside gene matches: 0. From germline, CDR1 is MNHNY and CDR2 SVGAGI (reference sequence). For the CDR3, the DNA is TGTGCCAGCAGTTACTCTAGCGGGGCCTACGAGCAGTACTTC. Its protein is CASSYSSGAYEQYF.

The chain combines TRBV28 with TRBJ1-4; D remains ambiguous. The CDR3 totals 17 residues. Trimming removed 7 bases at V and 4 bases at J, with 22 bases between. Germline V gene sequence: CDR1 MDHEN, CDR2 SYDVKM. This CDR3 is CASTGSPPGDLNEKLFF. CDR3 DNA: TGTGCCAGCACCGGGTCCCCCCCGGGTGACCTTAATGAAAAACTGTTTTTT.

The V call is TRBV11-2, the J call TRBJ2-7; no firm D call. The CDR3 has 16 residues. Between the trimmed V and J ends, which lost 5 bases and 0 bases, there was a span of 17 bases. Germline values: CDR1 SGHAT, CDR2 FQNNGV. CDR3 coding DNA: TGTGCCAGCAGCCGGAAGTCCCAGACTTTCTCCTACGAGCAGTACTTC. It specifies CASSRKSQTFSYEQYF.

The chain has TRBV5-1 and TRBJ2-7; D possibly corresponds to TRBD2 (5 bases). Germline CDR1 reads SGHRS; CDR2 reads YFSETQ. The CDR3 spans 14 residues. V lost 4 bases to trimming and J lost 0 bases, with 11 bases between them. The CDR3 sequence: CASSPRTPSYEQYF. CDR3 bases: TGCGCCAGCAGCCCGAGGACTCCCTCCTACGAGCAGTACTTC.

The chain carries TRBV27 and TRBJ1-1, with no clear D. The germline V gene has CDR1 MNHEY and CDR2 SMNVEV (reference sequence). Trimming shortened V by 3 bases and J by 0 bases, and 11 bases separated the two germline ends. This CDR3 spans 15 amino acids. The CDR3: CASSFLGPLNTEAFF. The CDR3 DNA sequence: TGTGCCAGCAGTTTTCTCGGTCCGCTGAACACTGAAGCTTTCTTT.

The chain has TRBV27 and TRBJ1-6, with a possible D match to TRBD1 (5 bases). The CDR3 runs 13 residues. Germline values: CDR1 MNHEY, CDR2 SMNVEV (reference sequence). V shed 5 bases and J shed 11 bases, with 13 bases lying between them. The chain's CDR3 is CASSPPGFTPLHF. The CDR3 DNA reads TGTGCCAGCAGTCCACCAGGGTTTACACCCCTCCACTTT.

The chain is built from TRBV9 and TRBJ2-2, with TRBD1 identical over 8 bases. The V segment lost 3 bases and the J segment 4 bases; nucleotides outside the gene matches: 8. Germline CDR1 SGDLS, CDR2 YYNGEE. The CDR3 extends over 16 amino acids. CDR3 sequence (DNA): TGTGCCAGCAGCGCCTGGACAGGGCTCCTCACCGGGGAGCTGTTTTTT. Translation gives CASSAWTGLLTGELFF.

The table lists this clone with a few counts. This specimen includes other DNA sequences encoding the same CDR3. For the CDR3, the DNA is TGCAGTGCACTAGGACAGGCTGAAGCTTTCTTT. It translates to CSALGQAEAFF. The chain combines TRBV20-1 with TRBJ1-1; 7 nucleotides line up with TRBD1. V shed 6 bases, J shed 6 bases, and the junction held 4 bases outside the gene matches. This CDR3 contains 11 residues. Germline CDR1 reads DFQATT; CDR2 reads SNEGSKA (reference sequence).

The rearrangement links TRBV28 to TRBJ2-1; D perhaps matches TRBD2 (6 bases). Germline assignment: CDR1 MDHEN and CDR2 SYDVKM. The germline V and J ends were trimmed by 10 bases and 10 bases, with 14 bases remaining between them. This CDR3 contains 11 residues. The CDR3 bases are TGTGCCACTAGCGAGATAGTAGAGCAGTTCTTC. Residues: CATSEIVEQFF.

CDR3 sequence: CASSLGRGGGTDTQYF. The CDR3 nucleotides are TGCGCCAGCAGCTTGGGACGGGGGGGAGGCACAGATACGCAGTATTTT. This chain uses TRBV5-1 with TRBJ2-3, with 8 bases lining up with TRBD2. Germline lookup yields CDR1 SGHRS and CDR2 YFSETQ. This CDR3 spans 16 amino acids. The trim removed 0 bases at V and 1 base at J, leaving 4 bases unmatched.

This rearrangement joins TRBV4-2 to TRBJ2-7; D call uncertain. Germline loops: CDR1 LGHNA, CDR2 YNFKEQ. The CDR3 runs to 14 residues. V was cut by 1 base and J by 2 bases, with 9 bases left in between. CDR3 nucleotide sequence: TGTGCCAGCAGCCAAGGTCAGGTCCCCTACGAGCAGTACTTC. This codes for CASSQGQVPYEQYF.

CDR3 sequence (DNA): TGTGCCAGTAGTATTGTGGGGCTTCAGCCCCAGCATTTT. Translated: CASSIVGLQPQHF. V and J are TRBV19 and TRBJ1-5; tentatively, D is TRBD1 (5 bases). Looked up from germline, CDR1 is LNHDA and CDR2 is SQIVND (reference sequence). The length of the CDR3 is 13 residues. The germline V and J ends were trimmed by 3 bases and 6 bases, with 9 bases remaining between them.

The rearrangement joins TRBV27 to TRBJ1-5; maybe TRBD1 (5 bases). CDR3 length equals 14 residues. The germline V and J ends were trimmed by 1 base and 5 bases, with 9 bases remaining between them. The germline V gene encodes CDR1 MNHEY and CDR2 SMNVEV (reference sequence). CDR3 bases: TGTGCCAGCAGTTTATGGGGCTCCGATCAGCCCCAGCATTTT. As protein: CASSLWGSDQPQHF.

This clone has a handful of counts. At one end the junction does not follow the germline gene, possibly because of a read error. This chain connects TRBV4-1 to TRBJ1-2; TRBD1 agrees at 10 bases. The germline V gene has CDR1 MGHRA and CDR2 YSYEKL. This CDR3 has 17 amino acids. CDR3 protein: CASSQSRTGGLNYGYPF. The CDR3 nucleotides are TGCGCCAGCAGCCAATCCCGGACAGGGGGACTCAACTATGGCTACCCCTTC.

The rearrangement joins TRBV2 to TRBJ1-5; 10 bases fit TRBD1. The junction had 8 bases not matched to a gene; V was cut back by 6 bases and J by 6 bases. From germline, CDR1 is SNHLY and CDR2 FYNNEI. This CDR3 comprises 15 residues. CDR3 amino acids: CASRGRTGGGQPQHF. The CDR3 bases are TGTGCCAGCAGGGGCCGGACAGGGGGAGGTCAGCCCCAGCATTTT.

This rearrangement joins TRBV2 to TRBJ1-1, with D unclear. Trimming took off 8 bases at V and 5 bases at J, with 12 bases between the two ends. Per germline, CDR1 SNHLY and CDR2 FYNNEI. The CDR3 covers 12 residues. CDR3 sequence reads: CASDTVETEAFF. DNA of the CDR3: TGTGCCAGCGACACGGTGGAAACTGAAGCTTTCTTT.

The chain recombines TRBV7-2 with TRBJ1-1; D uncertain. Germline V gene sequence: CDR1 SGHTA, CDR2 FQGNSA. The CDR3 has 12 amino acids. V lost 1 base to trimming and J lost 4 bases, with 4 bases between them. The CDR3 DNA reads as TGTGCCAGCAGCTTAGTCGTCACTGAAGCTTTCTTT. Encoded protein: CASSLVVTEAFF.

This chain connects TRBV28 to TRBJ1-2; D is unclear. Trimming removed 2 bases at V and 6 bases at J, with 10 bases between. The CDR3 loop spans 13 amino acids. Germline CDR1 and CDR2: MDHEN and SYDVKM. CDR3 loop: CASSLVPVDGYTF. CDR3 bases: TGTGCCAGCAGTTTAGTCCCGGTCGATGGCTACACCTTC.